The 22 T cell receptor beta chains listed next were all sequenced from one sample in a study of cytomegalovirus exposure and HLA in healthy donors. Here immunoSEQ multiplex PCR was the method, and the copy in TCRdb shows in-frame clones only, minus some. The sample includes 200,000 to 300,000 clones, roughly 88% of them seen just once. Sequenced input: PBMCs. These receptors were taken from a woman aged 30 to 39 in good health and CMV-seronegative.

The gene calls are TRBV2 and TRBJ1-5; no clear D gene. Trimming pared 7 bases from V and 5 bases from J, leaving 15 bases between. CDR1 and CDR2 from the germline V gene are SNHLY and FYNNEI. CDR3 length: 14 residues. CDR3 region: CASKSSVYDQPQHF. Here the CDR3 DNA reads TGTGCCAGCAAGTCGTCAGTTTATGATCAGCCCCAGCATTTT.

CDR3 residues: CASSLEGKASYEQYF. CDR3 DNA sequence: TGCGCCAGCAGCTTGGAGGGAAAGGCCTCCTACGAGCAGTACTTC. The chain combines TRBV5-1 with TRBJ2-7; D is unresolved. The germline CDR1 and CDR2 sequences are SGHRS and YFSETQ. V was pared by 0 bases and J by 0 bases, with 10 bases between. The CDR3 loop spans 15 amino acids.

The chain uses TRBV5-6 and TRBJ2-2, with D possibly matching TRBD1 (6 bases). This CDR3 has 13 residues. CDR1 is SGHDT and CDR2 is YYEEEE in the germline V gene. V shed 3 bases and J shed 7 bases, with 10 bases lying between them. The CDR3 here is CASSSGTNGELFF. CDR3 sequence (DNA): TGTGCCAGCAGCTCCGGGACAAACGGGGAGCTGTTTTTT. Supplemented by reference TRBV5-6 and TRBJ2-2, the full variable domain reads DAGVTQSPTHLIKTRGQQVTLRCSPKSGHDTVSWYQQALGQGPQFIFQYYEEEERQRGNFPDRFSGHQFPNYSSELNVNALLLGDSALYLCASSSGTNGELFFGEGSRLTVL.

The chain joins TRBV2 to TRBJ1-1, with D possibly matching TRBD1 (5 bases). This CDR3 has 14 amino acids. The V end lost 3 bases, the J end lost 6 bases, and 14 bases lay between the germline ends. CDR1 is SNHLY, CDR2 FYNNEI, per germline. CDR3 DNA sequence: TGTGCCAGCAGTGACAGGGACCTGGTTCCTGAAGCTTTCTTT. Its translation: CASSDRDLVPEAFF.

The CDR3 nucleotides read TGTGCCAGCAGCTTGGCTGGGTATGGAGAGACCCAGTACTTC. Amino acid sequence: CASSLAGYGETQYF. The V gene is TRBV5-6, the J gene TRBJ2-5; D unclear. CDR1 is SGHDT and CDR2 is YYEEEE in the germline V gene. V was trimmed by 0 bases and J by 4 bases, leaving 10 bases between them. CDR3 length equals 14 residues.

V is TRBV19 and J is TRBJ1-2, with no clear D. Trimming took 2 bases from V and 0 from J, leaving 13 bases between them. The germline V gene encodes CDR1 LNHDA and CDR2 SQIVND (reference sequence). The CDR3 runs 16 residues. The CDR3 here is CASSILRAGPNYGYTF. In DNA form, the CDR3 reads TGTGCCAGTAGTATACTTCGGGCAGGTCCTAACTATGGCTACACCTTC.

The chain is built from TRBV15 and TRBJ2-1, with D maybe TRBD1 (5 bases). The V gene lost 0 bases and the J gene lost 0 bases, with 9 bases spanning the gap. Looked up from germline, CDR1 is LNHNV and CDR2 is YYDKDF (reference sequence). The CDR3 is 16 amino acids. The CDR3 region has the DNA TGTGCCACCAGCAGAGATGGGGCGAGCTCCTACAATGAGCAGTTCTTC. This translates into CATSRDGASSYNEQFF. The full variable domain, rest sourced from reference TRBV15 and TRBJ2-1, is DAMVIQNPRYQVTQFGKPVTLSCSQTLNHNVMYWYQQKSSQAPKLLFHYYDKDFNNEADTPDNFQSRRPNTSFCFLDIRSPGLGDTAMYLCATSRDGASSYNEQFFGPGTRLTVL.

V and J are TRBV5-1 and TRBJ2-5; D not resolved. The CDR3 loop spans 12 amino acids. V was cut by 4 bases and J by 2 bases, with 6 bases left in between. Germline values: CDR1 SGHRS, CDR2 YFSETQ. CDR3 sequence reads: CASSERQETQYF. In DNA, the CDR3 is TGCGCCAGCAGCGAAAGACAAGAGACCCAGTACTTC.

This clone was seen just once. This chain connects TRBV6-1 to TRBJ2-7; D is unresolved. The CDR3 has 15 amino acids. Germline V gene lookup returns CDR1 MNHNS and CDR2 SASEGT. V was pared by 0 bases and J by 0 bases, with 9 bases between. The CDR3 region is CASSEAFRFSYEQYF. The CDR3 coding sequence is TGTGCCAGCAGTGAAGCGTTCAGGTTCTCCTACGAGCAGTACTTC.

The rearrangement uses TRBV28 and TRBJ2-5; TRBD2 might be the D (6 bases). CDR1 is MDHEN, CDR2 SYDVKM, per germline. The CDR3 is 16 residues long. V dropped 5 bases and J dropped 3 bases, with 19 bases sitting between them. CDR3 region: CASSSKGGIKEETQYF. The CDR3 DNA reads as TGTGCCAGCAGTAGCAAGGGCGGGATTAAGGAAGAGACCCAGTACTTC.

The CDR3 DNA reads TGTGCCAGCAGTTTACTGGGGGGCCGGGGCACTGAAGCTTTCTTT. Amino acid sequence: CASSLLGGRGTEAFF. The J gene is TRBJ1-1, the V gene TRBV28; perhaps TRBD1 as D (6 bases). CDR1 and CDR2 (germline): MDHEN, SYDVKM. The CDR3 contains 15 residues. V was pared by 2 bases and J by 4 bases, with 14 bases between.

This CDR3 reads CASSLVASGRSSSTDTQYF. The CDR3 bases are TGTGCCAGCAGTTTGGTTGCTAGCGGGAGGTCCTCTAGCACAGATACGCAGTATTTT. V and J are TRBV27 and TRBJ2-3, with TRBD2 matching 11 bases. The CDR3 sequence is 19 residues long. J gave up 0 bases and V 3 bases, and 11 bases lay outside the gene matches. Germline V gives CDR1 MNHEY, CDR2 SMNVEV (reference sequence).

The chain employs TRBV27 and TRBJ2-2; D unclear. V lost 0 bases to trimming and J lost 0 bases, with 8 bases between them. This CDR3 is 16 amino acids long. The germline gives CDR1 MNHEY, CDR2 SMNVEV (reference sequence). The CDR3 spells CASSLSSYSNTGELFF. The CDR3 DNA reads TGTGCCAGCAGTTTATCTTCCTACTCGAACACCGGGGAGCTGTTTTTT.

This clone was recorded only once. This chain connects TRBV4-2 to TRBJ2-7; the D is unclear. CDR3 size: 12 residues. CDR1 LGHNA and CDR2 YNFKEQ come from the germline V gene. The V end was cut by 3 bases, the J end by 4 bases, with 7 bases between. CDR3 amino acids: CASSQGNYEQYF. The CDR3 DNA follows: TGTGCCAGCAGCCAGGGGAATTACGAGCAGTACTTC.

The chain employs TRBV28 and TRBJ2-5; 9 nucleotides agree with TRBD2. The CDR3 has 16 residues. Trimming at V came to 4 bases and at J to 5 bases, leaving 11 bases not matched to a gene. CDR1 MDHEN and CDR2 SYDVKM come from the germline V gene. The CDR3 spells CASSSYLAGESETQYF. In DNA, the CDR3 is TGTGCCAGCAGTTCCTATTTAGCGGGAGAAAGCGAGACCCAGTACTTC.

The rearrangement uses TRBV28 and TRBJ1-1; no reliable D call. V lost 8 bases and J 4 bases, leaving 20 bases between the germline ends. Germline loops: CDR1 MDHEN, CDR2 SYDVKM. CDR3 length: 15 residues. CDR3 sequence (DNA): TGTGCCAGCCTGAGTTTTTGGGAATCGGGCACTGAAGCTTTCTTT. Its protein product is CASLSFWESGTEAFF.

The V and J genes are TRBV27 and TRBJ2-3, with a weak D call TRBD1 (5 bases). V lost 5 bases, J lost 1 base, and 10 bases lay in between. The germline CDR1 and CDR2 sequences are MNHEY and SMNVEV (reference sequence). The CDR3 totals 14 residues. The CDR3 DNA is TGTGCCAGCAGTGTGGGGCTTGGCACAGATACGCAGTATTTT. This codes for CASSVGLGTDTQYF.

The V and J genes are TRBV27 and TRBJ1-1, with 9 bases aligning to TRBD1. This CDR3 has 16 residues. Germline V lookup: CDR1 MNHEY, CDR2 SMNVEV (reference sequence). V lost 5 bases and J lost 0; bases outside the gene matches: 7. CDR3 nucleotides: TGTGCCAGCAGTCCTCGGACAGGGGTCCTGAACACTGAAGCTTTCTTT. Encoded protein: CASSPRTGVLNTEAFF.

This clone was seen just once. The chain employs TRBV5-1 and TRBJ1-2; no clear D gene. The germline V gene has CDR1 SGHRS and CDR2 YFSETQ. Trimming pared 6 bases from V and 5 bases from J, leaving 17 bases between. This CDR3 region has 14 residues. The CDR3, as DNA: TGCGCCAGCACTCCGGGCCCCCCTGATTATGGCTACACCTTC. Its protein product is CASTPGPPDYGYTF. Together with reference TRBV5-1 and TRBJ1-2, the CDR3 gives the full variable domain: KAGVTQTPRYLIKTRGQQVTLSCSPISGHRSVSWYQQTPGQGLQFLFEYFSETQRNKGNFPGRFSGRQFSNSRSEMNVSTLELGDSALYLCASTPGPPDYGYTFGSGTRLTVV.

The gene calls are TRBV7-8 and TRBJ2-3; tentative D call: TRBD2 (6 bases). The V end lost 4 bases, the J end lost 0 bases, and 8 bases lay between the germline ends. Germline CDR1 and CDR2: SGHVS and FQNEAQ. The CDR3 contains 14 residues. The CDR3 spells CASSWRASTDTQYF. The CDR3 DNA is TGTGCCAGCAGCTGGAGGGCTAGCACAGATACGCAGTATTTT.

This clone occurred once. V is TRBV6-1 and J is TRBJ1-2; D is undetermined. The germline V gene encodes CDR1 MNHNS and CDR2 SASEGT. Trimming left V 3 bases short and J 7 bases short, with 9 bases between. CDR3 size: 12 residues. The CDR3 spells CASSDLARGYTF. The CDR3 nucleotides read TGTGCCAGCAGTGACCTGGCGCGTGGCTACACCTTC.

The chain links TRBV5-4 to TRBJ2-5, with 7 nucleotides matching TRBD1. CDR1 is SGHNT and CDR2 is YYREEE in the germline V gene (reference sequence). The J segment lost 1 base and the V segment lost 4 bases, leaving 10 bases of the junction unmatched. The CDR3 sequence is 16 residues long. In nucleotides, the CDR3 is TGTGCCAGCAGCCCAACCCAGGGACAGTTCCAAGAGACCCAGTACTTC. This translates into CASSPTQGQFQETQYF.